The present entry profiles one TCR beta chain with its context. Its antigen is currently unknown. The data belong to a study of T cells in narcolepsy. Findings and limits, study-wide: Comparing one patient's CSF and blood CD4+ clonotypes highlighted HCRT- and TRIB2-specific autoreactive clonotypes. Autoreactive clone sequences were missing from some blood memory CD4+ repertoires.

Produced via immunoSEQ multiplex PCR; TCRdb's table is partial and in-frame only. The data hold under 35,000 clones, with 83% observed a single time. The CDR3 loop spans 18 amino acids. The trim removed 11 bases at V and 8 bases at J, leaving 18 bases unmatched. The germline CDR1 and CDR2 sequences are ENHRY and SYGVKD. This sequence was found in a human donor with narcolepsy. Material: CD45RA- memory CD4+ T cells from PBMCs. The chain links TRBV10-3 to TRBJ2-1, with 16 bases identical to TRBD2. CDR3 residues: CASKTGTSGGAIIHEQFF. The CDR3 region has the DNA TGTGCCTCTAAGACCGGGACTAGCGGGGGGGCAATAATCCATGAGCAGTTCTTC.